Each of the 30 T cell receptor beta chains below was sequenced from the same sample in a study of OX40 agonist ivuxolimab in advanced cancers. Only in-frame clones appear in the TCRdb table, and some are missing; sequencing was by immunoSEQ multiplex PCR. This table has roughly 55,000 clones, about 80% appearing once. Sample: CD4+ or CD8+ T cells sorted from blood, taken in a trial of the OX40 agonist ivuxolimab. These receptors were collected from an adult with an advanced solid tumor such as melanoma, head and neck, liver or kidney cancer.

The CDR3 DNA follows: TGTGCCAGCAGTACACGAGGACAGCATTACTTTACCTACGAGCAGTACTTC. Translated, it gives CASSTRGQHYFTYEQYF. The chain combines TRBV27 with TRBJ2-7, with D possibly being TRBD1 (6 bases). The V and J ends lost 5 bases and 2 bases respectively, with 22 bases between them. The germline V gene encodes CDR1 MNHEY and CDR2 SMNVEV (reference sequence). This CDR3 is 17 amino acids long.

The J gene is TRBJ1-2, the V gene TRBV6-1, with 7 nucleotides matching TRBD1. The CDR3 is made up of 15 amino acids. Trimming took 3 bases from V and 8 from J; bases not matched to a gene: 12. CDR1 and CDR2 from the germline V gene are MNHNS and SASEGT. This CDR3 reads CASSETGQSPGGYTF. The DNA for the CDR3 is TGTGCCAGCAGTGAGACAGGGCAATCTCCGGGAGGCTACACCTTC.

The sample holds one count of this clone. J is TRBJ1-1 and V is TRBV11-2, with D unresolved. This CDR3 is 13 amino acids long. The germline V gene has CDR1 SGHAT and CDR2 FQNNGV. Trimming cost V 2 bases and J 1 base, with 5 bases left between them. CDR3 in amino acids: CASSLNENTEAFF. CDR3 bases: TGTGCCAGCAGCTTAAACGAGAACACTGAAGCTTTCTTT.

This clone has a handful of counts. V is TRBV27 and J is TRBJ2-1, with D tentatively TRBD1 (5 bases). The CDR3 has 15 amino acids. V lost 0 bases to trimming and J lost 8 bases, with 14 bases between them. CDR1 and CDR2 from the germline V gene are MNHEY and SMNVEV (reference sequence). CDR3 in amino acids: CASSLSVAGWDEQFF. CDR3 coding DNA: TGTGCCAGCAGTTTATCGGTGGCAGGGTGGGATGAGCAGTTCTTC.

The V call is TRBV19, the J call TRBJ1-5; 7 nucleotides line up with TRBD1. J lost 6 bases, V lost 4 bases, and 9 bases had no gene match. Germline V lookup: CDR1 LNHDA, CDR2 SQIVND (reference sequence). The length of the CDR3 is 15 residues. In DNA, the CDR3 is TGTGCCAGTAGTAAAGCGAGACAGGGCTCTCAGCCCCAGCATTTT. This gives the protein CASSKARQGSQPQHF.

This chain uses TRBV9 with TRBJ2-7; D is ambiguous. Germline loops: CDR1 SGDLS, CDR2 YYNGEE. CDR3 length equals 15 residues. The V end lost 4 bases, the J end lost 5 bases, and 19 bases lay between the germline ends. DNA of the CDR3: TGTGCCAGCAGCTTCCTCGCGGACGGCGACCACGAGCAGTACTTC. Translated: CASSFLADGDHEQYF.

The chain combines TRBV6-5 with TRBJ2-5; tentatively, D is TRBD2 (6 bases). CDR3 length: 15 residues. V lost 7 bases, J lost 3 bases, and 18 bases lay in between. Germline assignment: CDR1 MNHEY and CDR2 SVGAGI. As DNA, the CDR3 is TGTGCCAGCAAATACGGGGGTGGAGGAAAAGAGACCCAGTACTTC. The encoded protein is CASKYGGGGKETQYF.

The chain employs TRBV27 and TRBJ2-3; D might be TRBD2 (6 bases). V dropped 5 bases and J dropped 0 bases, with 6 bases sitting between them. Germline V lookup: CDR1 MNHEY, CDR2 SMNVEV (reference sequence). CDR3 length: 13 amino acids. The CDR3 DNA reads TGTGCCAGCAGTAGCGGGAGCACAGATACGCAGTATTTT. Amino acids: CASSSGSTDTQYF.

This clone has only a few counts. This rearrangement joins TRBV28 to TRBJ1-6; D gene uncertain. CDR1 and CDR2 (germline): MDHEN, SYDVKM. Trimming left V 5 bases short and J 7 bases short, with 9 bases between. This CDR3 is 13 amino acids long. The CDR3, as DNA: TGTGCCAGCAGTAGCATAGTCAATTCACCCCTCCACTTT. Residues: CASSSIVNSPLHF.

The chain has TRBV2 and TRBJ1-3; 8 nucleotides agree with TRBD1. CDR1 is SNHLY, CDR2 FYNNEI, per germline. CDR3 length: 15 residues. V lost 5 bases to trimming and J lost 1 base; unmatched junction nucleotides: 4. This CDR3 reads CASSLQGDSGNTIYF. CDR3 coding DNA: TGTGCCAGCAGTCTACAGGGGGATTCTGGAAACACCATATATTTT.

This clone has just one count. Other DNA sequences in the same sample also yield this CDR3. The chain is built from TRBV27 and TRBJ2-7; D is undetermined. The CDR3 has 13 amino acids. Germline V gene data show CDR1 as MNHEY and CDR2 as SMNVEV (reference sequence). V was cut by 5 bases and J by 2 bases, with 10 bases left in between. The CDR3 sequence: CASSIYGTYEQYF. The CDR3 DNA reads as TGTGCCAGCAGTATCTACGGCACCTACGAGCAGTACTTC.

This clone was recorded once. This chain links TRBV4-3 with TRBJ1-4; weak D call: TRBD1 (6 bases). The CDR3 consists of 15 residues. CDR1 LGHNA and CDR2 YSLEER come from the germline V gene. V was pared by 0 bases and J by 2 bases, with 7 bases between. This CDR3 is CASSQEGGTNEKLFF. CDR3 coding DNA: TGCGCCAGCAGCCAAGAAGGGGGGACTAATGAAAAACTGTTTTTT.

V gene TRBV29-1 combines with J gene TRBJ1-3, with TRBD1 matching over 9 bases. Germline CDR1 SQVTM, CDR2 ANQGSEA. V was pared by 7 bases and J by 1 base, with 5 bases of the junction left unmatched. The CDR3 totals 14 residues. The DNA for the CDR3 is TGCAGCGGCTCCGGGACAGGGTCTGGAAACACCATATATTTT. This encodes CSGSGTGSGNTIYF.

This clone is a singleton in its sample. The rearrangement joins TRBV28 to TRBJ1-2; D is possibly TRBD1 (5 bases). V was shortened by 4 bases and J by 4 bases, with 16 bases between the two germline ends. The length of the CDR3 is 15 residues. Germline CDR1 is MDHEN and CDR2 is SYDVKM. Here the CDR3 DNA reads TGTGCCAGCAGTTCGGCGGGCGGGGGGAGCTATGGCTACACCTTC. Protein product: CASSSAGGGSYGYTF.

This chain joins TRBV27 and TRBJ1-1; 7 nucleotides agree with TRBD1. The trim removed 7 bases at V and 6 bases at J, leaving 8 bases unmatched. The germline V gene has CDR1 MNHEY and CDR2 SMNVEV (reference sequence). The CDR3 covers 13 residues. DNA of the CDR3: TGTGCCAGCACCCCTCAGGGGGAAGCTGAAGCTTTCTTT. Amino acid sequence: CASTPQGEAEAFF.

The chain couples TRBV4-1 to TRBJ2-7; 7 bases agree with TRBD1. CDR3 length: 14 residues. Germline V gene lookup returns CDR1 MGHRA and CDR2 YSYEKL. V lost 5 bases to trimming and J lost 2 bases; unmatched junction nucleotides: 6. The CDR3 here is CASSFQTGPYEQYF. The CDR3 DNA follows: TGCGCCAGCAGCTTTCAGACAGGGCCCTACGAGCAGTACTTC.

CDR3 in DNA: TGTGCCAGCAGCTTAGTGCCCAGGGGGCTTACTGAAGCTTTCTTT. Translating gives CASSLVPRGLTEAFF. The rearrangement links TRBV7-2 to TRBJ1-1; 8 nucleotides align to TRBD1. The CDR3 covers 15 residues. The junction had 6 bases not matched to a gene; V was cut back by 1 base and J by 5 bases. The germline V gene encodes CDR1 SGHTA and CDR2 FQGNSA.

V is TRBV2 and J is TRBJ1-5; the D is unclear. Trimming left V 6 bases short and J 5 bases short, with 20 bases between. Germline CDR1 is SNHLY and CDR2 is FYNNEI. The CDR3 contains 16 residues. CDR3 nucleotides: TGTGCCAGCAGAAGGAACCACCTTATTACCGATCAGCCCCAGCATTTT. The encoded protein is CASRRNHLITDQPQHF.

This clone was counted between two and nine times. V is TRBV19 and J is TRBJ2-3, with D perhaps matching TRBD2 (6 bases). Looked up from germline, CDR1 is LNHDA and CDR2 is SQIVND (reference sequence). The CDR3 has 14 residues. Trimming left V 3 bases short and J 0 bases short, with 7 bases between. The CDR3 sequence: CASSMGTSTDTQYF. CDR3 DNA sequence: TGTGCCAGTAGTATGGGGACTAGCACAGATACGCAGTATTTT. The full variable domain, its missing parts supplied by reference TRBV19 and TRBJ2-3, is DGGITQSPKYLFRKEGQNVTLSCEQNLNHDAMYWYRQDPGQGLRLIYYSQIVNDFQKGDIAEGYSVSREKKESFPLTVTSAQKNPTAFYLCASSMGTSTDTQYFGPGTRLTVL.

The gene calls are TRBV7-8 and TRBJ1-1; possibly TRBD1 for D (5 bases). CDR3 length: 14 amino acids. V lost 4 bases and J lost 1, with 10 bases in between. Germline assignment: CDR1 SGHVS and CDR2 FQNEAQ. The CDR3 region is CASSSRQPNTEAFF. For the CDR3, the DNA is TGTGCCAGCAGCTCAAGACAGCCGAACACTGAAGCTTTCTTT. The full variable domain, its missing parts supplied by reference TRBV7-8 and TRBJ1-1, is GAGVSQSPRYKVAKRGQDVALRCDPISGHVSLFWYQQALGQGPEFLTYFQNEAQLDKSGLPSDRFFAERPEGSVSTLKIQRTQQEDSAVYLCASSSRQPNTEAFFGQGTRLTVV.

This chain connects TRBV7-8 to TRBJ1-6; 7 bases map to TRBD1. The germline V gene encodes CDR1 SGHVS and CDR2 FQNEAQ. The CDR3 extends over 14 amino acids. V trimming: 4 bases; J trimming: 4 bases; junction bases outside the gene matches: 1. CDR3 protein: CASSSGQYNSPLHF. The DNA for the CDR3 is TGTGCCAGCAGCTCGGGACAGTATAATTCACCCCTCCACTTT.

This clone was seen only once. This chain uses TRBV5-4 with TRBJ2-7, with 7 bases lining up with TRBD1. CDR3 length: 15 residues. Germline V lookup: CDR1 SGHNT, CDR2 YYREEE (reference sequence). Trimming took 6 bases from V and 0 from J; bases not matched to a gene: 9. Here the CDR3 reads CASNAKAGGSYEQYF. DNA of the CDR3: TGTGCCAGCAACGCAAAGGCAGGGGGCTCCTACGAGCAGTACTTC.

The chain recombines TRBV19 with TRBJ2-7, with D perhaps TRBD1 (5 bases). Germline V CDR1 and CDR2: LNHDA, SQIVND (reference sequence). Deletions cut 5 bases from V and 6 bases from J, with 20 bases between. CDR3 size: 15 residues. CDR3 in amino acids: CASSAIYSRVAEQYF. CDR3 DNA: TGTGCCAGTAGTGCGATATACAGCAGGGTAGCCGAGCAGTACTTC.

This clone has only a few counts. This chain connects TRBV7-2 to TRBJ2-5; TRBD1 aligns across 8 bases. The germline gives CDR1 SGHTA, CDR2 FQGNSA. CDR3 length: 13 amino acids. V was clipped by 4 bases and J by 4 bases; unmatched bases: 2. The chain's CDR3 is CASSSGQVETQYF. Written as DNA, the CDR3 is TGTGCCAGCAGCTCGGGACAGGTAGAGACCCAGTACTTC.

The chain couples TRBV7-2 to TRBJ2-7; TRBD1 aligns across 9 bases. Germline lookup yields CDR1 SGHTA and CDR2 FQGNSA. The CDR3 runs 13 residues. V lost 4 bases to trimming and J lost 11 bases; unmatched junction nucleotides: 9. Written as DNA, the CDR3 is TGTGCCAGCAGCTCCCAACAGGGGGCTACAGAGTACTTC. Its translation is CASSSQQGATEYF.

The chain combines TRBV30 with TRBJ1-5, with D perhaps TRBD1 (6 bases). This CDR3 is 13 amino acids long. Germline V gene sequence: CDR1 GTSNPN, CDR2 SVGIG (reference sequence). Trimming shortened V by 2 bases and J by 6 bases, and 11 bases separated the two germline ends. The CDR3 protein is CAWSITGSQPQHF. The CDR3 DNA reads TGTGCCTGGAGTATAACAGGGAGTCAGCCCCAGCATTTT.

The rearrangement joins TRBV9 to TRBJ1-1; TRBD1 aligns across 7 bases. Trimming at V came to 4 bases and at J to 5 bases, leaving 14 bases not matched to a gene. The CDR3 has 16 amino acids. CDR1 SGDLS and CDR2 YYNGEE come from the germline V gene. The CDR3 here is CASSPLRAGGGTEAFF. CDR3 DNA sequence: TGTGCCAGCAGCCCCCTCCGGGCAGGGGGAGGAACTGAAGCTTTCTTT.

A note on this clone: This sample includes further DNA sequences coding for the same CDR3. This chain connects TRBV27 to TRBJ2-1; D possibly corresponds to TRBD1 (5 bases). Germline CDR1 MNHEY, CDR2 SMNVEV (reference sequence). This CDR3 contains 12 residues. Trimming stripped 3 bases from V and 6 bases from J, with 6 bases between. CDR3 amino acids: CASSFRGNEQFF. The CDR3 region has the DNA TGTGCCAGCAGTTTTAGGGGCAATGAGCAGTTCTTC.

This clone occurred a few times. The chain combines TRBV2 with TRBJ2-5, with TRBD2 identical over 12 bases. Germline-derived CDR1 and CDR2 are SNHLY and FYNNEI. CDR3 length: 19 residues. V lost 3 bases and J lost 4; bases outside the gene matches: 15. CDR3 in amino acids: CASSDMSLAGGPIRETQYF. The CDR3 DNA reads as TGTGCCAGCAGTGACATGAGCCTAGCGGGAGGGCCTATTCGAGAGACCCAGTACTTC.

The chain joins TRBV18 to TRBJ2-6; D is unresolved. V gave up 4 bases and J gave up 2 bases, with 3 bases separating them. Germline loops: CDR1 KGHSH, CDR2 LQKENI. The CDR3 extends over 13 amino acids. The CDR3 region has the DNA TGTGCCAGCTCACGTACTGGGGCCAACGTCCTGACTTTC. It codes for CASSRTGANVLTF.